The 12 T cell receptor beta chains below all came from one sample that was sequenced in a study of blood T cell repertoires in COVID-19. Only in-frame clones appear in the TCRdb table, and some are missing; sequencing was by immunoSEQ multiplex PCR. The data contain 52,000 or so clones, over 90% of them seen just once; the ten biggest clones take up more than 9.5%. The sequenced sample consisted of peripheral blood. The receptor set was obtained from a woman over 75 with acute or convalescent COVID-19.

As to this clone: Additional DNA sequences in this sample encode the identical CDR3. This chain connects TRBV30 to TRBJ1-6; the D gene is possibly TRBD1 (5 bases). The CDR3 covers 13 residues. With 1 base removed from V and 7 bases from J, the gap between germline ends came to 8 bases. CDR1 and CDR2 from the germline V gene are GTSNPN and SVGIG (reference sequence). CDR3 amino acids: CAWSAGRNSPLHF. CDR3 nucleotide sequence: TGTGCCTGGAGTGCAGGGCGCAATTCACCCCTCCACTTT. The full variable domain, completed using reference TRBV30 and TRBJ1-6, is SQTIHQWPATLVQPVGSPLSLECTVEGTSNPNLYWYRQAAGRGLQLLFYSVGIGQISSEVPQNLSASRPQDRQFILSSKKLLLSDSGFYLCAWSAGRNSPLHFGNGTRLTVT.

V gene TRBV4-2 combines with J gene TRBJ2-7; no clear D gene. The CDR3 loop spans 13 amino acids. Germline CDR1 reads LGHNA; CDR2 reads YNFKEQ. Trimming stripped 1 base from V and 5 bases from J, with 9 bases between. The CDR3 spells CASSQVLGDEQYF. The CDR3 DNA sequence: TGTGCCAGCAGCCAAGTTTTGGGCGACGAGCAGTACTTC.

The CDR3 loop is CASSGRERGTDTQYF. As DNA, the CDR3 is TGTGCCAGTAGTGGAAGGGAGCGGGGCACAGATACGCAGTATTTT. This chain joins TRBV19 and TRBJ2-3; D may be TRBD2 (6 bases). The CDR3 loop spans 15 amino acids. CDR1 LNHDA and CDR2 SQIVND come from the germline V gene (reference sequence). V lost 5 bases and J lost 1, with 13 bases in between.

The gene calls are TRBV6-5 and TRBJ1-5; tentative D call: TRBD1 (6 bases). CDR3 length: 15 amino acids. CDR1 is MNHEY, CDR2 SVGAGI, per germline. V lost 5 bases, J lost 6 bases, and 17 bases lay in between. The CDR3 nucleotides read TGTGCCAGCAGTCCCTACAGGGTTCGGGGTCAGCCCCAGCATTTT. It is translated as CASSPYRVRGQPQHF.

This clone was detected only a few times. J is TRBJ2-5 and V is TRBV4-3; 8 nucleotides align to TRBD2. This CDR3 spans 18 amino acids. The V gene's germline CDR1 is LGHNA and CDR2 YSLEER. V lost 0 bases and J lost 1; bases outside the gene matches: 10. The CDR3 reads CASSQDFKISGIQETQYF. For the CDR3, the DNA is TGCGCCAGCAGCCAAGATTTTAAAATTAGCGGGATCCAAGAGACCCAGTACTTC.

Here the CDR3 reads CAISGQGDAGELFF. CDR3 nucleotides: TGTGCCATAAGCGGACAGGGGGACGCCGGGGAGCTGTTTTTT. V gene TRBV10-3 combines with J gene TRBJ2-2, with TRBD1 matching 10 bases. V was pared by 9 bases and J by 6 bases, with 7 bases of the junction left unmatched. The germline V gene encodes CDR1 ENHRY and CDR2 SYGVKD. The CDR3 sequence is 14 residues long.

The CDR3 spells CASSTGESWSEQYF. The CDR3 nucleotides read TGTGCCAGTAGTACGGGGGAGTCTTGGAGCGAGCAGTACTTC. This chain connects TRBV19 to TRBJ2-7, with D maybe TRBD2 (6 bases). In germline, CDR1 is LNHDA, CDR2 SQIVND (reference sequence). The CDR3 loop spans 14 amino acids. V was pared by 4 bases and J by 6 bases, with 16 bases between. The complete variable domain, with remaining parts taken from reference TRBV19 and TRBJ2-7, reads DGGITQSPKYLFRKEGQNVTLSCEQNLNHDAMYWYRQDPGQGLRLIYYSQIVNDFQKGDIAEGYSVSREKKESFPLTVTSAQKNPTAFYLCASSTGESWSEQYFGPGTRLTVT.

This rearrangement joins TRBV7-2 to TRBJ2-7; TRBD2 is a possible D gene (6 bases). Germline assignment: CDR1 SGHTA and CDR2 FQGNSA. Trimming pared 1 base from V and 5 bases from J, leaving 15 bases between. CDR3 length equals 15 residues. This CDR3 is CASSLGKVRGNEQYF. CDR3 bases: TGTGCCAGCAGCTTAGGGAAGGTCCGGGGGAACGAGCAGTACTTC. Full variable domain (outside the CDR3, taken from reference TRBV7-2 and TRBJ2-7): GAGVSQSPSNKVTEKGKDVELRCDPISGHTALYWYRQSLGQGLEFLIYFQGNSAPDKSGLPSDRFSAERTGGSVSTLTIQRTQQEDSAVYLCASSLGKVRGNEQYFGPGTRLTVT.

The V call is TRBV3-1 (or the pseudogene TRBV3-2), the J call TRBJ2-7; D is unclear. Trimming removed 0 bases from V and 3 bases from J, with 9 bases in between. This CDR3 has 14 residues. The germline CDR1 and CDR2 sequences are LGHDT and YNNKEL (reference sequence). The CDR3 DNA sequence: TGTGCCAGCAGCCAAGAATGCCCGGGCTACGAGCAGTACTTC. Protein product: CASSQECPGYEQYF.

The chain recombines TRBV29-1 with TRBJ2-1; perhaps TRBD2 as D (5 bases). Germline V gives CDR1 SQVTM, CDR2 ANQGSEA. V was cut by 4 bases and J by 4 bases, with 17 bases left in between. There are 15 residues in the CDR3. Written as DNA, the CDR3 is TGCAGCGTTGTCGTCGAAGGAGGCTTTTACAATGAGCAGTTCTTC. Translated, it gives CSVVVEGGFYNEQFF.

The count of this clone is one. The chain couples TRBV7-3 to TRBJ2-6; 7 bases align to TRBD1. In germline, CDR1 is SGHTA, CDR2 FQGTGA. Unmatched junction bases numbered 7, after V lost 5 bases and J lost 0 bases. The CDR3 runs to 17 residues. The DNA of the CDR3 is TGTGCCAGCAGCCGGGGACAGCCCCGCTCTGGGGCCAACGTCCTGACTTTC. Its protein is CASSRGQPRSGANVLTF.

The chain employs TRBV2 and TRBJ2-2, with D tentatively TRBD2 (6 bases). V gave up 3 bases and J gave up 6 bases, with 14 bases separating them. The germline V gene has CDR1 SNHLY and CDR2 FYNNEI. CDR3 length: 15 residues. DNA for the CDR3: TGTGCCAGCAGTGATCCAGCGGGCTTATCCGGGGAGCTGTTTTTT. Translating gives CASSDPAGLSGELFF.